This passage covers 27 T cell receptor beta chains from one sample sequenced in a study of T cell responses to AZD1222 COVID-19 vaccine. Data came from immunoSEQ multiplex PCR; TCRdb stores just in-frame clones and leaves some out. The sample comprises 92,000 or so clones, roughly 88% of which are singletons, and approximately 25% rests with the top ten. This material consisted of peripheral blood, taken on day 0 of AZD1222 vaccination. These receptors were taken from an adult in good health.

The rearrangement uses TRBV5-1 and TRBJ2-3; TRBD2 aligns across 8 bases. Germline assignment: CDR1 SGHRS and CDR2 YFSETQ. The V and J ends lost 3 bases and 0 bases, in that order; junction bases with no gene match: 6. The CDR3 loop spans 16 amino acids. This chain's CDR3 is CASSSRLASSTDTQYF. Here the CDR3 DNA reads TGCGCCAGCAGCTCCAGACTAGCGTCTAGCACAGATACGCAGTATTTT.

The chain employs TRBV5-8 and TRBJ2-1; the D call may be TRBD1 or TRBD2 (6 bases each). The CDR3 contains 14 residues. Germline V gene lookup returns CDR1 SGHTS and CDR2 YDEGEE. Trimming stripped 4 bases from V and 12 bases from J, with 20 bases between. Here the CDR3 DNA reads TGTGCCAGCAGCAGAGGGGGGATTGGGGATGTGCAGTTCTTC. It translates to CASSRGGIGDVQFF.

The chain carries TRBV7-3 and TRBJ2-1; 10 bases agree with TRBD2. In germline, CDR1 is SGHTA, CDR2 FQGTGA. With 5 bases clipped from V and 6 bases from J, the junction kept 10 bases outside the gene matches. CDR3 length: 16 amino acids. CDR3 region: CASSVPGLASGNEQFF. CDR3 bases: TGTGCCAGCAGCGTGCCGGGACTAGCGTCTGGCAATGAGCAGTTCTTC.

The genes are TRBV29-1 and TRBJ2-1, with D uncertain. This CDR3 has 12 amino acids. Between the trimmed V and J ends, which lost 5 bases and 5 bases, there was a span of 10 bases. CDR1 and CDR2 (germline): SQVTM, ANQGSEA. The chain's CDR3 is CSVLETDNEQFF. CDR3 nucleotide sequence: TGCAGCGTTCTGGAGACGGACAATGAGCAGTTCTTC.

The J gene is TRBJ1-4, the V gene TRBV3-1 (or the pseudogene TRBV3-2); TRBD1 is a possible D gene (5 bases). V lost 2 bases and J lost 8, with 12 bases in between. The CDR3 runs 14 residues. Germline loops: CDR1 LGHDT, CDR2 YNNKEL (reference sequence). The CDR3 DNA sequence: TGTGCCAGCAGCCAATTCACAGGCAAGGAAAAACTGTTTTTT. Encoded protein: CASSQFTGKEKLFF.

The chain joins TRBV7-2 to TRBJ2-1, with a possible D match to TRBD2 (6 bases). Germline CDR1 and CDR2: SGHTA and FQGNSA. V lost 5 bases, J lost 9 bases, and 17 bases lay in between. The CDR3 sequence is 14 residues long. The DNA of the CDR3 is TGTGCCAGCAGCCGCGAGGGGTACGGGAGTGAGCAGTTCTTC. It specifies CASSREGYGSEQFF.

This clone was seen only once. This chain links TRBV11-3 with TRBJ2-2; D may be TRBD2 (6 bases). V lost 1 base, J lost 6 bases, and 6 bases lay in between. The length of the CDR3 is 13 residues. In germline, CDR1 is SGHNT, CDR2 YENEEA. The CDR3 DNA follows: TGTGCCAGCAGCTTAGGGGGGGCCGGGGAGCTGTTTTTT. Translation gives CASSLGGAGELFF.

This chain links TRBV2 with TRBJ1-5, with TRBD1 identical over 7 bases. Germline V gene lookup returns CDR1 SNHLY and CDR2 FYNNEI. Losses at the gene ends were 3 bases for V and 3 bases for J; bases not matched to a gene: 5. The CDR3 loop spans 15 amino acids. CDR3 in amino acids: CASSERGQYNQPQHF. CDR3 in DNA: TGTGCCAGCAGTGAGAGGGGACAGTACAATCAGCCCCAGCATTTT.

The rearrangement uses TRBV29-1 and TRBJ2-3; TRBD1 matches 8 bases. V was pared by 0 bases and J by 7 bases, with 9 bases of the junction left unmatched. CDR1 and CDR2 from the germline V gene are SQVTM and ANQGSEA. This CDR3 has 15 residues. CDR3 amino acids: CSVEEDRTGRNTQYF. CDR3 DNA: TGCAGCGTTGAAGAGGACAGGACAGGGCGGAATACGCAGTATTTT.

This chain joins TRBV28 and TRBJ1-1; D ambiguous. Germline V lookup: CDR1 MDHEN, CDR2 SYDVKM. Trimming removed 2 bases at V and 7 bases at J, with 5 bases between. This CDR3 comprises 11 residues. The CDR3 region has the DNA TGTGCCAGCAGTTTAGACGGTGAAGCTTTCTTT. Translation: CASSLDGEAFF.

The rearrangement links TRBV28 to TRBJ2-1, with D possibly matching TRBD2 (6 bases). The CDR3 has 15 residues. V was trimmed by 7 bases and J by 1 base, leaving 14 bases between them. Germline V gives CDR1 MDHEN, CDR2 SYDVKM. In DNA form, the CDR3 reads TGTGCCAGCACCCCCGGGGGAGCTTCCTACAATGAGCAGTTCTTC. Translation gives CASTPGGASYNEQFF.

The rearrangement joins TRBV7-2 to TRBJ2-7; tentatively, D is TRBD1 or TRBD2 (6 bases each). Per germline, CDR1 SGHTA and CDR2 FQGNSA. Trimming took 4 bases from V and 3 from J, leaving 13 bases between them. This CDR3 has 14 amino acids. CDR3 nucleotide sequence: TGTGCCAGCAGCTCCCCCGGGGGCCTCTACGAGCAGTACTTC. Translating gives CASSSPGGLYEQYF.

The CDR3 sequence is CASSLTPGHGRNSPLHF. As DNA, the CDR3 is TGCGCCAGCAGCTTGACCCCAGGGCATGGTAGGAATTCACCCCTCCACTTT. The V and J genes are TRBV5-1 and TRBJ1-6, with D perhaps TRBD1 (5 bases). CDR3 length equals 17 residues. V lost 1 base and J 7 bases, leaving 18 bases between the germline ends. The germline V gene has CDR1 SGHRS and CDR2 YFSETQ.

The chain recombines TRBV5-1 with TRBJ2-2; D call uncertain. The CDR3 totals 15 residues. Germline V CDR1 and CDR2: SGHRS, YFSETQ. Trimming took off 0 bases at V and 6 bases at J, with 12 bases between the two ends. The chain's CDR3 is CASSLAGEMAGELFF. The CDR3 region has the DNA TGCGCCAGCAGCTTGGCTGGGGAAATGGCCGGGGAGCTGTTTTTT. The full variable domain, with the rest looked up from reference TRBV5-1 and TRBJ2-2, is KAGVTQTPRYLIKTRGQQVTLSCSPISGHRSVSWYQQTPGQGLQFLFEYFSETQRNKGNFPGRFSGRQFSNSRSEMNVSTLELGDSALYLCASSLAGEMAGELFFGEGSRLTVL.

The chain has TRBV7-9 and TRBJ1-2; D gene unclear. Germline loops: CDR1 SEHNR, CDR2 FQNEAQ (reference sequence). V lost 2 bases, J lost 0 bases, and 4 bases lay in between. The CDR3 sequence is 13 residues long. DNA of the CDR3: TGTGCCAGCAGCTTAACAGCTAACTATGGCTACACCTTC. Translated, it gives CASSLTANYGYTF. Full variable domain (outside the CDR3, taken from reference TRBV7-9 and TRBJ1-2): DTGVSQNPRHKITKRGQNVTFRCDPISEHNRLYWYRQTLGQGPEFLTYFQNEAQLEKSRLLSDRFSAERPKGSFSTLEIQRTEQGDSAMYLCASSLTANYGYTFGSGTRLTVV.

This chain joins TRBV28 and TRBJ1-1; D is perhaps TRBD1 (6 bases). V lost 7 bases to trimming and J lost 0 bases, with 15 bases between them. Germline CDR1 and CDR2: MDHEN and SYDVKM. The CDR3 contains 15 residues. In DNA, the CDR3 is TGTGCCAGCACCTGGGGGGGGGACATGAACACTGAAGCTTTCTTT. It yields the protein CASTWGGDMNTEAFF.

The V gene is TRBV18, the J gene TRBJ2-7; no clear D. V was cut by 6 bases and J by 6 bases, with 12 bases left in between. There are 12 residues in the CDR3. CDR1 and CDR2 from the germline V gene are KGHSH and LQKENI. The CDR3 spells CASSPVMGEQYF. The CDR3 DNA reads as TGTGCCAGCTCCCCAGTAATGGGCGAGCAGTACTTC.

The rearrangement uses TRBV19 and TRBJ1-5; 11 nucleotides agree with TRBD1. Losses at the gene ends were 5 bases for V and 6 bases for J; bases not matched to a gene: 12. Germline V gene data show CDR1 as LNHDA and CDR2 as SQIVND (reference sequence). The CDR3 length is 17 residues. DNA of the CDR3: TGTGCCAGTAGTTCCGGACAGGGGGCGGATAGATTTCAGCCCCAGCATTTT. It codes for CASSSGQGADRFQPQHF.

The rearrangement joins TRBV28 to TRBJ2-3, with TRBD1 identical over 12 bases. V was clipped by 5 bases and J by 0 bases; unmatched bases: 9. The CDR3 length is 18 residues. CDR1 and CDR2 (germline): MDHEN, SYDVKM. Here the CDR3 reads CASSIGTGGILSTDTQYF. CDR3 DNA sequence: TGTGCCAGCAGTATCGGGACAGGGGGCATTCTAAGCACAGATACGCAGTATTTT.

V gene TRBV7-2 combines with J gene TRBJ2-7; TRBD2 matches 11 bases. The trim removed 8 bases at V and 0 bases at J, leaving 9 bases unmatched. This CDR3 is built from 16 residues. In germline, CDR1 is SGHTA, CDR2 FQGNSA. The CDR3 DNA reads as TGTGCCAGCGCTTGGGCTAGCGGGAGGAACTCCTACGAGCAGTACTTC. Its protein is CASAWASGRNSYEQYF.

This sequence joins TRBV6-5 and TRBJ2-5; a weak D match, TRBD2 (6 bases). Per germline, CDR1 MNHEY and CDR2 SVGAGI. The CDR3 covers 13 residues. V was cut by 7 bases and J by 7 bases, with 16 bases left in between. The CDR3 region is CASTLEGSGTQYF. The CDR3 nucleotides are TGTGCCAGCACCCTGGAGGGGAGCGGGACCCAGTACTTC.

Here the CDR3 reads CASSALLAGGGDTQYF. The CDR3 region has the DNA TGTGCCAGCAGTGCCCTACTAGCGGGAGGAGGAGATACGCAGTATTTT. The rearrangement uses TRBV6-1 and TRBJ2-3; 12 nucleotides line up with TRBD2. The CDR3 consists of 16 residues. In germline, CDR1 is MNHNS, CDR2 SASEGT. The V and J ends lost 4 bases and 5 bases, in that order; junction bases with no gene match: 7.

This clone was counted once. The chain joins TRBV6-2 or TRBV6-3 to TRBJ2-3; 16 bases are shared with TRBD2. The length of the CDR3 is 20 residues. Trimming removed 2 bases from V and 1 base from J; junction bases left unmatched: 9. The germline gives CDR1 MNHEY, CDR2 SVGEGT. In DNA form, the CDR3 reads TGTGCCAGCAGTTACGTTACCGGGACTAGCGGGAGGGCCGGCACAGATACGCAGTATTTT. It codes for CASSYVTGTSGRAGTDTQYF.

CDR3 sequence (DNA): TGTGCCAGCAGCTTACAGGGGAGCTCCTACGAGCAGTACTTC. Protein product: CASSLQGSSYEQYF. The chain uses TRBV5-4 and TRBJ2-7; the match to TRBD1 covers 7 bases. Germline CDR1 reads SGHNT; CDR2 reads YYREEE (reference sequence). This CDR3 region has 14 residues. V shed 2 bases, J shed 0 bases, and the junction held 2 bases outside the gene matches.

The CDR3 here is CASIIGGADHQPQHF. The CDR3 DNA is TGTGCCAGCATCATCGGCGGGGCAGATCATCAGCCCCAGCATTTT. The rearrangement links TRBV28 to TRBJ1-5; D is possibly TRBD1 (5 bases). Per the germline V gene, CDR1 is MDHEN and CDR2 is SYDVKM. Trimming left V 7 bases short and J 5 bases short, with 18 bases between. The CDR3 contains 15 residues.

V and J are TRBV3-1 (or the pseudogene TRBV3-2) and TRBJ2-3; TRBD2 matches at 7 bases. V shed 0 bases, J shed 1 base, and the junction held 1 base outside the gene matches. Germline values: CDR1 LGHDT, CDR2 YNNKEL (reference sequence). This CDR3 region has 15 residues. The CDR3 loop reads CASSQEGGGTDTQYF. The CDR3 nucleotides read TGTGCCAGCAGCCAAGAGGGAGGGGGCACAGATACGCAGTATTTT.

The chain links TRBV19 to TRBJ2-7; possible D gene TRBD2, 6 bases. Trimming pared 5 bases from V and 6 bases from J, leaving 17 bases between. The V gene's germline CDR1 is LNHDA and CDR2 SQIVND (reference sequence). There are 14 residues in the CDR3. CDR3 DNA: TGTGCCAGTAGTTTGGGACTCCCTTTTTTCGAGCAGTACTTC. Amino acid sequence: CASSLGLPFFEQYF. The full variable domain, completed using reference TRBV19 and TRBJ2-7, is DGGITQSPKYLFRKEGQNVTLSCEQNLNHDAMYWYRQDPGQGLRLIYYSQIVNDFQKGDIAEGYSVSREKKESFPLTVTSAQKNPTAFYLCASSLGLPFFEQYFGPGTRLTVT.